A selection of T cell receptor beta chains follows, all from one sample in a study of T cells in Graves' hyperthyroidism and ophthalmopathy. TCRdb itself ran the multiplex PCR reads through MiXCR, one entry per CDR3 protein. The table lists under 400,000 distinct CDR3 sequences, under 15% of them singletons. What was sequenced was blood. The receptor source for this set is a young woman with Graves' hyperthyroidism. Each CDR3 is given with its conserved first and last residue. A D gene is named only where the DNA matches it firmly. Clone size is given for some rows only: seen once, a few or many times, or a class if the clone is expanded.

TRBJ2-3 many NA TRBV7-2 CASSPTLQEDTQYF TGTGCCAGCAGCCCTACCCTGCAGGAAGATACGCAGTATTTT
TRBJ1-4 many NA TRBV19 CASGKGQYNEKLFF TGTGCCAGTGGAAAAGGACAGTATAATGAAAAACTGTTTTTT
TRBJ2-5 many TRBD2 TRBV3-1 CASSQLAGGAEETQYF TGTGCCAGCAGCCAATTAGCGGGAGGGGCCGAAGAGACCCAGTACTTC
TRBJ2-7 many TRBD2 TRBV6-2/TRBV6-3 CASSYRRGLAGLIYEQYF TGTGCCAGCAGTTATAGACGCGGGCTAGCGGGACTTATCTACGAGCAGTACTTC
TRBJ2-3 many NA TRBV6-2/TRBV6-3 CASRLDPSYTTWDTQYF TGTGCCAGCAGATTGGACCCCTCCTATACCACATGGGATACGCAGTATTTT
TRBJ2-5 few NA TRBV7-2 CASGQKETQYF TGTGCCAGCGGACAGAAAGAGACCCAGTACTTC
TRBJ1-5 many NA TRBV6-1 CATKRAITLSNQPQHF TGTGCCACGAAGAGGGCCATAACATTAAGCAATCAGCCCCAGCATTTT
TRBJ2-7 NA NA TRBV28 CASSFSSRDVTYEQYF TGTGCCAGCAGTTTTAGTTCTCGGGACGTCACCTACGAGCAGTACTTC
TRBJ2-7 many NA TRBV7-6 CASSRQTDYEQYF TGTGCCAGCAGCCGCCAAACCGACTACGAGCAGTACTTC
TRBJ2-7 NA TRBD2 TRBV7-2 CASSSSGLDEQDF TGTGCCAGCAGCTCTAGCGGGCTCGACGAGCAGGACTTC
TRBJ2-2 many TRBD2 TRBV11-1 CASSLVRDRPGLASTGELFF TGTGCCAGCAGCTTAGTGAGGGACAGGCCGGGACTAGCGAGCACCGGGGAGCTGTTTTTT
TRBJ2-3 many TRBD1 TRBV30 CAWSLGQGPTDTQYF TGTGCCTGGAGTCTCGGACAGGGACCCACAGATACGCAGTATTTT
TRBJ2-5 many NA TRBV6-1 CASREQGTKTQYF TGTGCCAGCAGAGAACAGGGTACTAAGACCCAGTACTTC
TRBJ2-3 many TRBD2 TRBV10-3 CAISKLAASTDTQYF TGTGCCATCAGTAAACTAGCGGCTAGCACAGATACGCAGTATTTT
TRBJ1-5 NA TRBD1 TRBV19 CASSSGGGSNQPQHF TGTGCCAGTAGTTCAGGGGGCGGAAGCAATCAGCCCCAGCATTTT
TRBJ1-5 many NA TRBV28 CASSAQGFSNQPQHF TGTGCCAGCAGTGCACAGGGTTTTAGCAATCAGCCCCAGCATTTT
TRBJ1-3 many NA TRBV6-2/TRBV6-3 CASSYFGISGNTIYF TGTGCCAGCAGTTACTTCGGCATCTCTGGAAACACCATATATTTT
TRBJ2-2 many TRBD1 TRBV12-3/TRBV12-4 CASSRTGRDTGELFF TGTGCCAGCAGTCGGACAGGGCGGGACACCGGGGAGCTGTTTTTT
TRBJ1-4 many NA TRBV13 CASSPTQGRGEKLFF TGTGCCAGCAGTCCTACTCAGGGCAGGGGTGAAAAACTGTTTTTT
TRBJ2-6 many TRBD1 TRBV13 CASSSGTGLSGANVLTF TGTGCCAGCAGCTCCGGGACAGGGCTCTCTGGGGCCAACGTCCTGACTTTC
TRBJ2-7 many NA TRBV7-2 CASSRVVPPYEQYF TGTGCCAGCAGCCGAGTAGTTCCCCCCTACGAGCAGTACTTC
TRBJ1-1 many TRBD1 TRBV5-1 CASSPSGGGTNTEAFF TGCGCCAGCAGCCCATCAGGGGGAGGGACGAACACTGAAGCTTTCTTT
TRBJ2-2 NA TRBD2 TRBV4-2 CASSHSGGRETGELFF TGTGCCAGCAGCCACAGCGGGGGGCGGGAAACCGGGGAGCTGTTTTTT
TRBJ2-5 few TRBD2 TRBV19 CASRETSGSPRETQYF TGTGCCAGTAGAGAGACTAGCGGGAGTCCTAGAGAGACCCAGTACTTC
TRBJ1-5 many TRBD1 TRBV5-5 CASSSTGTLQPQHF TGTGCCAGCAGCTCGACAGGGACTCTCCAGCCCCAGCATTTT
TRBJ2-5 many NA TRBV20-1 CSASKKGETQYF TGCAGTGCTAGCAAAAAAGGGGAGACCCAGTACTTC
TRBJ2-7 many NA TRBV5-1 CASSPRSSGVHEQYF TGCGCCAGCAGCCCCCGGTCATCCGGGGTCCACGAGCAGTACTTC
TRBJ2-7 many TRBD2 TRBV28 CASSFGLAYEQYF TGTGCCAGCAGTTTCGGACTAGCCTACGAGCAGTACTTC
TRBJ2-2 NA NA TRBV19 CASNLAGVVTGELFF TGTGCCAGTAATCTGGCAGGGGTGGTCACCGGGGAGCTGTTTTTT
TRBJ1-4 few NA TRBV4-2 CASSQGQIANEKLFF TGTGCCAGCAGCCAAGGCCAGATTGCTAATGAAAAACTGTTTTTT
TRBJ2-7 few NA TRBV15 CATSRSGGRDEQYF TGTGCCACCAGCAGGTCCGGGGGCCGGGACGAGCAGTACTTC
TRBJ1-4 few NA TRBV28 CASSLPANEKLFF TGTGCCAGCAGTTTGCCGGCTAATGAAAAACTGTTTTTT
TRBJ2-7 many NA TRBV20-1 CSANPEQYF TGCAGTGCTAATCCCGAGCAGTACTTC
TRBJ2-1 many TRBD2 TRBV18 CASSSGLAGVEEQFF TGTGCCAGCTCTTCCGGACTAGCGGGAGTCGAAGAGCAGTTCTTC
TRBJ2-5 NA TRBD2 TRBV4-1 CASSQGLAGARETQYF TGCGCCAGCAGCCAAGGGTTAGCGGGAGCTCGAGAGACCCAGTACTTC
TRBJ1-2 NA TRBD1 TRBV5-1 CASSLLQGARDGYTF TGCGCCAGCAGCTTGCTACAGGGGGCGAGGGATGGCTACACCTTC
TRBJ2-7 many NA TRBV28 CASSLRKGTAYEQYF TGTGCCAGCAGTTTACGGAAGGGTACGGCCTACGAGCAGTACTTC
TRBJ1-2 NA NA TRBV6-1 CASSIEVYGYTF TGTGCCAGCAGCATAGAAGTCTATGGCTACACCTTC
TRBJ2-1 many NA TRBV10-3 CAISESKRRNDEQFF TGTGCCATCAGTGAGTCGAAGAGGCGAAACGATGAGCAGTTCTTC
TRBJ1-1 few NA TRBV6-1 CASSPLGFYTEAFF TGTGCCAGCAGCCCCTTAGGGTTTTACACTGAAGCTTTCTTT
TRBJ2-2 few NA TRBV11-2 CASSFMVAAGELFF TGTGCCAGCAGCTTTATGGTTGCGGCCGGGGAGCTGTTTTTT
TRBJ1-6 few TRBD1 TRBV10-3 CAMGKGAGNSPLHF TGTGCCATGGGGAAGGGGGCTGGTAATTCACCCCTCCACTTT
TRBJ1-4 many TRBD1 TRBV7-3 CASSATGATNEKLFF TGTGCCAGCAGCGCTACAGGGGCTACTAATGAAAAACTGTTTTTT
TRBJ2-7 many TRBD2 TRBV7-9 CASRLGTSGPKGDEQYF TGTGCCAGCCGCCTGGGGACTAGCGGACCCAAAGGGGACGAGCAGTACTTC
TRBJ2-5 many NA TRBV4-1 CASSHLGGGQETQYF TGCGCCAGCAGCCACCTTGGAGGGGGCCAAGAGACCCAGTACTTC
TRBJ2-2 many NA TRBV20-1 CSAREPNTGELFF TGCAGTGCTAGAGAACCGAACACCGGGGAGCTGTTTTTT
TRBJ2-1 many TRBD2 TRBV28 CASSSLGLAGFNEQFF TGTGCCAGCAGTTCCCTCGGACTAGCGGGATTCAATGAGCAGTTCTTC
TRBJ1-2 many NA TRBV5-1 CASSLAIEDGYTF TGCGCCAGCAGCTTGGCCATTGAGGATGGCTACACCTTC
TRBJ2-1 many TRBD2 TRBV12-3/TRBV12-4 CASSILAGYNEQFF TGTGCCAGCAGTATACTAGCGGGGTACAATGAGCAGTTCTTC
TRBJ2-3 many NA TRBV3-1 CASSLEGVGTSDTQYF TGTGCCAGCAGCCTCGAAGGAGTGGGCACTTCGGATACGCAGTATTTT
TRBJ2-7 many TRBD2 TRBV28 CATSGGLAGGPSLYEQYF TGTGCCACCTCCGGCGGGCTAGCGGGAGGGCCGTCTCTCTACGAGCAGTACTTC